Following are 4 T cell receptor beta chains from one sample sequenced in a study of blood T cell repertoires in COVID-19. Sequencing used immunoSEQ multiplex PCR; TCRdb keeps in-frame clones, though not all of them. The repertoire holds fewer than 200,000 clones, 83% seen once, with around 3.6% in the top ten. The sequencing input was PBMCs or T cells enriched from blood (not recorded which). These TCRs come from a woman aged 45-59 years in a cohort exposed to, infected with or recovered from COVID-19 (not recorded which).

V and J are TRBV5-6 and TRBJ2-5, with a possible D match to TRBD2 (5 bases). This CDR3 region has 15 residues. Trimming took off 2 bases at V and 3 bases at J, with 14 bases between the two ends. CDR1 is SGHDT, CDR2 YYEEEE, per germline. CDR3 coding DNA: TGTGCCAGCAGCTTCCAGATTCGAGGGAAAGAGACCCAGTACTTC. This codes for CASSFQIRGKETQYF.

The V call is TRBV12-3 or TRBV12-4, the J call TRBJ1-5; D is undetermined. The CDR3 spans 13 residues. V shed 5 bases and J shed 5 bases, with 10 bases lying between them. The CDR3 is CASSVRDDQPQHF. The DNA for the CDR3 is TGTGCCAGCAGTGTGCGGGATGATCAGCCCCAGCATTTT.

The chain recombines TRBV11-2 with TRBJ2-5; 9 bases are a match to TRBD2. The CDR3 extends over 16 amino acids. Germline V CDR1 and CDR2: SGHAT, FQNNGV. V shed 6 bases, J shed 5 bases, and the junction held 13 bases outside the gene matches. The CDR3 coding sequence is TGTGCCAGCAGTCGAACCGGGACTAGCACTGGGGAGACCCAGTACTTC. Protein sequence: CASSRTGTSTGETQYF.

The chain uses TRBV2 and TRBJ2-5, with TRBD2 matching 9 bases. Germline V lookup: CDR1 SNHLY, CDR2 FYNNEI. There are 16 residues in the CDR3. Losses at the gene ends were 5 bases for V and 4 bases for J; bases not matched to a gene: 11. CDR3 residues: CASSRREGQGGETQYF. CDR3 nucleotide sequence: TGTGCCAGCAGTAGGCGGGAGGGCCAGGGGGGAGAGACCCAGTACTTC.